This entry lists 23 T cell receptor beta chains sequenced from one sample in a study of blood T cells in healthy people across ages. The authors ran a second PCR of 7 to 11 cycles using a sample-barcoded 5' primer and a J-beta primer mix. TCRdb passed the 5' RACE reads through MiXCR, listing each CDR3 protein once. The sample shows about 560,000 distinct CDR3 sequences, roughly a quarter of them seen only once. This sample was shared with a second study, whose subject was T cells of mothers and their children.

Sequencing was carried out using blood. The receptors originated from a boy under 10 years old in good health.

The chain has TRBV9 and TRBJ2-1; D ambiguous. The CDR3 spans 14 residues. Germline loops: CDR1 SGDLS, CDR2 YYNGEE. V was pared by 3 bases and J by 7 bases, with 14 bases between. CDR3 protein: CASSGATPLNEQFF. CDR3 nucleotides: TGTGCCAGCAGCGGTGCTACCCCCTTAAATGAGCAGTTCTTC.

V and J are TRBV29-1 and TRBJ2-7; D is unresolved. The V gene's germline CDR1 is SQVTM and CDR2 ANQGSEA. V shed 7 bases and J shed 0 bases, with 13 bases lying between them. The CDR3 loop spans 13 amino acids. CDR3 in amino acids: CSGHETLSYEQYF. The CDR3 DNA reads TGCAGCGGCCACGAGACACTCTCCTACGAGCAGTACTTC.

This clonotype was found a few times. An end of the junction differs from the germline gene, which may be a read error. J is TRBJ2-3 and V is TRBV13, with 7 bases lining up with TRBD1. Germline V CDR1 and CDR2: PRHDT, FYEKMQ (reference sequence). The CDR3 sequence is 15 residues long. Written as DNA, the CDR3 is TGTGCCAGCAGCGGAGAGGACAGGTCCACAGATACGCAGTACTTT. Protein product: CASSGEDRSTDTQYF. Full variable domain (outside the CDR3, taken from reference TRBV13 and TRBJ2-3): AAGVIQSPRHLIKEKRETATLKCYPIPRHDTVYWYQQGPGQDPQFLISFYEKMQSDKGSIPDRFSAQQFSDYHSELNMSSLELGDSALYFCASSGEDRSTDTQYFGPGTRLTVL.

The gene calls are TRBV10-3 and TRBJ1-1; 7 positions match TRBD1. The J segment lost 6 bases and the V segment lost 3 bases, leaving 4 bases of the junction unmatched. Germline CDR1 and CDR2: ENHRY and SYGVKD. This CDR3 is built from 13 residues. This CDR3 reads CAISDDRVSEAFF. The DNA for the CDR3 is TGTGCCATCAGTGACGACAGGGTCTCTGAAGCTTTCTTT.

This chain links TRBV10-2 with TRBJ1-5; D remains ambiguous. Germline CDR1 reads WSHSY; CDR2 reads SAAADI. The CDR3 spans 13 residues. V lost 3 bases and J lost 3, with 6 bases in between. The CDR3 nucleotides are TGCGCCAGCAGTGACAGCCTCAATCAGCCCCAGCATTTT. Protein sequence: CASSDSLNQPQHF.

This chain connects TRBV15 to TRBJ2-5; 7 bases fit TRBD2. CDR1 and CDR2 from the germline V gene are LNHNV and YYDKDF (reference sequence). Trimming took 0 bases from V and 4 from J; bases not matched to a gene: 8. There are 16 residues in the CDR3. The CDR3 nucleotides read TGTGCCACCAGCAGAGATCAGACCGGGGGGAGAGAGACCCAGTACTTC. Translated, it gives CATSRDQTGGRETQYF.

This clonotype has only a few counts. The genes are TRBV5-4 and TRBJ2-5; D might be TRBD1 (5 bases). The J call may not be correct, given that the DNA end is closer to TRBJ2-1. Per germline, CDR1 SGHNT and CDR2 YYREEE (reference sequence). The CDR3 sequence is 14 residues long. The CDR3 loop is CASRGVSSNVEQFF. The CDR3 nucleotides are TGTGCCAGCAGAGGGGTATCTTCTAACGTCGAGCAGTTCTTC.

The chain uses TRBV5-1 and TRBJ2-5; maybe TRBD1 (6 bases). The germline gives CDR1 SGHRS, CDR2 YFSETQ. This CDR3 comprises 15 residues. Trimming stripped 4 bases from V and 4 bases from J, with 17 bases between. The CDR3 loop reads CASSVIPGDRETQYF. CDR3 nucleotide sequence: TGCGCCAGCAGCGTGATCCCAGGGGACCGAGAGACCCAGTACTTC.

There are a few counts of this clonotype. The chain has TRBV13 and TRBJ2-3; D is tentatively TRBD1 or TRBD2 (5 bases each). This CDR3 spans 14 amino acids. Trimming shortened V by 4 bases and J by 6 bases, and 14 bases separated the two germline ends. Looked up from germline, CDR1 is PRHDT and CDR2 is FYEKMQ (reference sequence). CDR3 nucleotide sequence: TGTGCCAGCAGCTCCGGGACCCCGGGGGATACGCAGTATTTT. It specifies CASSSGTPGDTQYF.

This clonotype was counted between two and nine times. The J gene is TRBJ2-7, the V gene TRBV27; perhaps D is TRBD1 or TRBD2 (5 bases each). Trimming cost V 5 bases and J 2 bases, with 13 bases left between them. Per germline, CDR1 MNHEY and CDR2 SMNVEV (reference sequence). The CDR3 extends over 14 amino acids. CDR3 loop: CASSPFGTAYEQYF. In DNA form, the CDR3 reads TGTGCCAGCAGTCCGTTTGGGACCGCCTACGAGCAGTACTTC.

This clonotype turned up a few times. The chain recombines TRBV12-3 or TRBV12-4 with TRBJ2-1; no clear D. V lost 5 bases, J lost 9 bases, and 14 bases lay in between. This CDR3 region has 13 residues. CDR3 residues: CASSQTVTGEQFF. In DNA, the CDR3 is TGTGCCAGCAGTCAGACTGTGACTGGTGAGCAGTTCTTC.

A few counts support this clonotype. This chain uses TRBV20-1 with TRBJ2-7, with D hard to call. Trimming removed 0 bases from V and 2 bases from J, with 14 bases in between. CDR1 DFQATT and CDR2 SNEGSKA come from the germline V gene (reference sequence). The CDR3 extends over 15 amino acids. CDR3 DNA sequence: TGCAGTGCTAGAGAGCAGCTGGATCCCACCTACGAGCAGTACTTC. It translates to CSAREQLDPTYEQYF.

This clonotype was counted a few times. The chain links TRBV5-1 to TRBJ2-1; the match to TRBD2 covers 8 bases. The CDR3 has 13 residues. Germline V gives CDR1 SGHRS, CDR2 YFSETQ. J was trimmed by 7 bases and V by 4 bases; bases with no gene match: 4. The CDR3 region is CASSMTSANEQFF. The CDR3 DNA reads TGCGCCAGCAGCATGACTAGCGCTAATGAGCAGTTCTTC.

The chain combines TRBV11-3 with TRBJ2-5; D uncertain. The V gene lost 9 bases and the J gene lost 2 bases, with 4 bases spanning the gap. The CDR3 contains 10 residues. CDR1 and CDR2 from the germline V gene are SGHNT and YENEEA. The CDR3 sequence: CARAQETQYF. CDR3 in DNA: TGTGCCAGGGCTCAAGAGACCCAGTACTTC.

This chain joins TRBV7-9 and TRBJ2-1; perhaps TRBD1 as D (5 bases). The CDR3 consists of 14 residues. Germline V gene data show CDR1 as SEHNR and CDR2 as FQNEAQ (reference sequence). Trimming pared 3 bases from V and 5 bases from J, leaving 11 bases between. The CDR3 nucleotides read TGTGCCAGCAGCTTGGCAGGGTCCCACAATGAGCAGTTCTTC. Translating it yields CASSLAGSHNEQFF. The variable domain in full, with the rest retrieved from reference TRBV7-9 and TRBJ2-1, is DTGVSQNPRHKITKRGQNVTFRCDPISEHNRLYWYRQTLGQGPEFLTYFQNEAQLEKSRLLSDRFSAERPKGSFSTLEIQRTEQGDSAMYLCASSLAGSHNEQFFGPGTRLTVL.

CDR3 in DNA: TGTGCCAGCACTGACACTTCGGGCAGGTCCATCGAGACCCAGTACTTC. Translated: CASTDTSGRSIETQYF. The chain links TRBV28 to TRBJ2-5, with no clear D. The V gene's germline CDR1 is MDHEN and CDR2 SYDVKM. There are 16 residues in the CDR3. With 7 bases removed from V and 5 bases from J, the gap between germline ends came to 23 bases.

The chain combines TRBV30 with TRBJ2-1, with D unclear. With 3 bases removed from V and 0 bases from J, the gap between germline ends came to 6 bases. This CDR3 comprises 13 residues. Germline CDR1 is GTSNPN and CDR2 is SVGIG (reference sequence). The CDR3 DNA is TGTGCCTGGAGCCCCAGCTCCTACAATGAGCAGTTCTTC. Amino acids: CAWSPSSYNEQFF.

A few counts support this clonotype. The J gene is TRBJ2-6, the V gene TRBV24-1; possibly TRBD2 for D (5 bases). This CDR3 contains 20 residues. Trimming stripped 3 bases from V and 0 bases from J, with 20 bases between. Germline V gene data show CDR1 as KGHDR and CDR2 as SFDVKD. In DNA, the CDR3 is TGTGCCACCAGTGATACTTTGGTGGGGAGCCCAAGCTCTGGGGCCAACGTCCTGACTTTC. Encoded protein: CATSDTLVGSPSSGANVLTF.

V usage is TRBV10-3 and J usage is TRBJ2-5, with a weak D call TRBD1 (6 bases). Germline assignment: CDR1 ENHRY and CDR2 SYGVKD. V lost 5 bases and J 3 bases, leaving 13 bases between the germline ends. The CDR3 loop spans 14 amino acids. The chain's CDR3 is CAISPQGLKETQYF. The CDR3 nucleotides read TGTGCCATCAGTCCACAGGGCTTGAAAGAGACCCAGTACTTC.

This clonotype was seen a few times. The rearrangement joins TRBV6-2 or TRBV6-3 to TRBJ2-4; no clear D. This CDR3 has 15 residues. Per the germline V gene, CDR1 is MNHEY and CDR2 is SVGEGT. V dropped 6 bases and J dropped 6 bases, with 18 bases sitting between them. The CDR3 DNA sequence: TGTGCCAGCAGCCTCGAAGGTCTAGAGAGAAACATTCAGTACTTC. This sequence encodes CASSLEGLERNIQYF.

This clonotype was observed a handful of times. The chain uses TRBV20-1 and TRBJ1-1; D is uncertain. Germline V CDR1 and CDR2: DFQATT, SNEGSKA (reference sequence). V lost 0 bases and J lost 9, with 8 bases in between. The CDR3 is made up of 11 amino acids. CDR3 in DNA: TGCAGTGCTAGAGAAGACGGTCAAGCTTTCTTT. Translated, it gives CSAREDGQAFF.

This chain connects TRBV29-1 to TRBJ2-2; D unresolved. The CDR3 length is 12 residues. V dropped 5 bases and J dropped 4 bases, with 8 bases sitting between them. Germline CDR1 and CDR2: SQVTM and ANQGSEA. DNA for the CDR3: TGCAGCGTTTCCACTGGCACCGGGGAGCTGTTTTTT. Amino acid sequence: CSVSTGTGELFF.

The rearrangement joins TRBV10-3 to TRBJ1-4; no clear D. V lost 6 bases, J lost 11 bases, and 10 bases lay in between. The CDR3 length is 11 residues. Germline loops: CDR1 ENHRY, CDR2 SYGVKD. CDR3 residues: CAISPGEKLFF. The DNA for the CDR3 is TGTGCCATCAGCCCGGGAGAGAAACTGTTTTTT.